These T cell receptor beta chains were read from a single sample in a study of T-cell reconstitution after alpha-beta-depleted transplantation in children. TCRdb re-derived calls from the PCR reads in MiXCR, one entry per CDR3 protein. The sample yields some 200,000 distinct CDR3 sequences, roughly 15% seen once. The source material was PBMCs from the stem cell graft donor, sampled from the stem cell graft. The origin of the receptors is a human donor who donated a stem cell graft to a child with acute lymphoblastic leukemia. Both conserved end residues are part of each CDR3. Fields, in order: V gene, CDR3 protein.

TRBV6-6 | CASSLRGWPTGELFF
TRBV30 | CAWSGSTFRRAPLHF
TRBV12-3/TRBV12-4 | CASSRTDKNQPQHF
TRBV25-1 | CASSESRGAEGYEQYF
TRBV7-2 | CASSKPRTGGDTQYF
TRBV5-1 | CASSLEGQGEETQYF
TRBV5-1 | CASSLQGSGAIYEQYF
TRBV19 | CASSRTNNEQFF
TRBV6-1 | CASSPGQKHTDTQYF
TRBV5-4 | CASSLGTTGRGGELFF
TRBV5-6 | CASSLLSRGDNYEQYF
TRBV5-4 | CASRQTSHEQFF
TRBV11-3 | CASSPNQGEEGQYF
TRBV13 | CASSYRRSYNEQFF
TRBV20-1 | CSARTLAGGAYEQYF
TRBV10-3 | CAISELRSYEQYF
TRBV5-1 | CASSLAKAGGPFNEQFF
TRBV12-3/TRBV12-4 | CASSLMGASRSEQFF
TRBV5-1 | CASSLAKRSQETQYF
TRBV20-1 | CSAVDSGRRSTDTQYF
TRBV18 | CASSPTEEVTQYF
TRBV6-1 | CASSDPGANTDTQYF
TRBV5-1 | CASSLAGQGNVYGYTF
TRBV20-1 | CSAPGQKGVNEQFF
TRBV20-1 | CSAPGSREAFF
TRBV30 | CAWDSSGGTDTQYF
TRBV12-3/TRBV12-4 | CASSLTGRNQPQHF
TRBV5-1 | CASSFGGGAGELFF
TRBV4-1 | CASSQVHRLTNEKLFF
TRBV5-1 | CASSFGTGGSEQFF
TRBV10-3 | CAISDPSGRALDEQFF
TRBV29-1 | CSVAGGRGYTF
TRBV11-2 | CASSLDLSTWDTEAFF
TRBV5-1 | CASSLAQQNYGYTF
TRBV19 | CASSRGGRINEQFF
TRBV12-3/TRBV12-4 | CASSPIRGSDYGYTF
TRBV10-2 | CASLRLAGEIPYEQYF
TRBV28 | CASRAGGSGYTF